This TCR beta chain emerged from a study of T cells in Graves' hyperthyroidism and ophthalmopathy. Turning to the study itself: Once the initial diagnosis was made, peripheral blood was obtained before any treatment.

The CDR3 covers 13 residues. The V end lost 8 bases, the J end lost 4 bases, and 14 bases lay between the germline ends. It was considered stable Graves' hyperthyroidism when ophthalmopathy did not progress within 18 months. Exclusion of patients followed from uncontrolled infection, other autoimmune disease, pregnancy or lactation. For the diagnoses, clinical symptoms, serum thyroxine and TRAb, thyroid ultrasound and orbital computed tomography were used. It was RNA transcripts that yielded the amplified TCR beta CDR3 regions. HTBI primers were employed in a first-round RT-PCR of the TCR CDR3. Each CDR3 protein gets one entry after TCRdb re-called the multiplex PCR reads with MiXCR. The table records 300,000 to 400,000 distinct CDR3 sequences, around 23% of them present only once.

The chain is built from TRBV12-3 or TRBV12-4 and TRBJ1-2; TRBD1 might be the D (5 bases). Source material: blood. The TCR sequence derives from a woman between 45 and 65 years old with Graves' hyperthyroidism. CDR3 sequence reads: CASAPTGAYGYTF. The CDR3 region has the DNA TGTGCCAGCGCCCCGACTGGGGCCTATGGCTACACCTTC.